This TCR beta chain was observed in a study of blood T cell repertoires in COVID-19. Background on the study: The United States, Italy and Spain provided the acute and convalescent COVID-19 samples. The cDNA or gDNA used as material had been derived from T cells, B-cell-depleted T cells, or PBMCs.

This CDR3 contains 14 residues. Germline values: CDR1 MNHEY, CDR2 SVGAGI. Trimming pared 5 bases from V and 1 base from J, leaving 12 bases between. Measured with immunoSEQ multiplex PCR; TCRdb has only the in-frame clones, and not every one. The sample records approximately 250,000 clones, 85% being singletons. Participants were aged about 18 to 89 years from more than 20 US areas. The TCR sequence derives from a woman aged 45-65 years with acute COVID-19. Sequenced material: PBMCs or T cells enriched from blood (not recorded which). The rearrangement links TRBV6-5 to TRBJ2-7; maybe TRBD2 (6 bases). The CDR3: CASSLPGTSYEQYF. CDR3 nucleotides: TGTGCCAGCAGTCTCCCCGGGACTTCCTACGAGCAGTACTTC.